The T cell receptor beta chain described here comes from a study of cytomegalovirus exposure and HLA in healthy donors. Germline V gene data show CDR1 as MNHEY and CDR2 as SVGAGI. This CDR3 comprises 16 residues. The trim removed 2 bases at V and 6 bases at J, leaving 5 bases unmatched. In the case of this clone: Its target is not known.

PCR used 60 Vbeta primers and 13 Jbeta primers. In the authors' methods: Approximately 80 million unique TCR beta chains, approximately 11 million of them shared, were counted by a later analysis. Measured with immunoSEQ multiplex PCR; TCRdb has only the in-frame clones, and not every one. V, J and clone size are those of that table, while D and trimming were read from the DNA. The data contain a few hundred thousand clones, roughly 79% of them singletons. Study-level results: There were some V segments, including TRBV6-2 and TRBV6-3, excluded as indistinguishable.

Specimen: PBMCs. The chain links TRBV6-5 to TRBJ2-1; TRBD2 agrees at 12 bases. This sequence was found in a man in his late teens or twenties in good health and CMV-seronegative. The CDR3 coding sequence is TGTGCCAGCAGTTACATCGGACTAGCGGGACCCAATGAGCAGTTCTTC. Encoded protein: CASSYIGLAGPNEQFF.